This passage covers 10 T cell receptor beta chains from one sample sequenced in a study of blood T cells in healthy people across ages. PCR was performed a second time for roughly 7 to 12 cycles using a sample-barcoded 5' primer and a J-beta primer mix. TCRdb analysed the 5' RACE reads with MiXCR anew, one entry per CDR3 protein. The repertoire holds nearly 800,000 distinct CDR3 sequences, with approximately 60% as singletons. What was sequenced was blood. The source of these receptors is a man aged 40-49 years in good health.

The chain employs TRBV6-2 or TRBV6-3 and TRBJ2-2; 7 bases agree with TRBD1. V dropped 6 bases and J dropped 1; count of bases not matched to a gene: 5. Germline V gene data show CDR1 as MNHEY and CDR2 as SVGEGT. The CDR3 extends over 15 amino acids. In nucleotides, the CDR3 is TGTGCCAGCAGCGTGGACAGGATGAACACCGGGGAGCTGTTTTTT. Translation: CASSVDRMNTGELFF.

J is TRBJ2-4 and V is TRBV11-3, with TRBD2 matching 11 bases. The CDR3 is 16 residues long. Germline V gives CDR1 SGHNT, CDR2 YENEEA. The V segment lost 0 bases and the J segment 13 bases; nucleotides outside the gene matches: 11. The CDR3 reads CASSLDGLAGLGEQYF. Written as DNA, the CDR3 is TGTGCCAGCAGCTTAGACGGACTAGCGGGCCTTGGGGAGCAGTACTTC.

The chain couples TRBV3-1 to TRBJ2-7; D is uncertain. The germline V gene has CDR1 LGHDT and CDR2 YNNKEL (reference sequence). CDR3 length: 14 residues. V was clipped by 1 base and J by 0 bases, with 7 bases between them. The CDR3 spells CASSQAATSYEQYF. The DNA for the CDR3 is TGTGCCAGCAGCCAAGCCGCCACCTCCTACGAGCAGTACTTC.

CDR3 sequence reads: CASSLRASGAPTDTQYF. As DNA, the CDR3 is TGCGCCAGCAGCTTGAGGGCTAGCGGGGCTCCCACAGATACGCAGTATTTT. V and J are TRBV5-1 and TRBJ2-3; TRBD2 matches 9 bases. The germline V gene encodes CDR1 SGHRS and CDR2 YFSETQ. This CDR3 region has 17 residues. The J segment lost 2 bases and the V segment lost 1 base, leaving 8 bases of the junction unmatched.

The rearrangement joins TRBV9 to TRBJ2-5; the match to TRBD2 covers 7 bases. Germline V gene data show CDR1 as SGDLS and CDR2 as YYNGEE. V trimming: 4 bases; J trimming: 5 bases; junction bases outside the gene matches: 8. This CDR3 is built from 14 residues. CDR3 bases: TGTGCCAGCAGCCCCAATTGGGGGGGGGAGACCCAGTACTTC. Amino acids: CASSPNWGGETQYF.

The chain is built from TRBV12-5 and TRBJ2-1; 10 positions match TRBD1. This CDR3 has 14 amino acids. V trimming: 4 bases; J trimming: 3 bases; junction bases outside the gene matches: 0. CDR1 and CDR2 from the germline V gene are LGHNT and FRNRAP. The CDR3 loop is CASGWTGGYNEQFF. In nucleotides, the CDR3 is TGTGCTAGTGGTTGGACAGGGGGCTACAATGAGCAGTTCTTC.

This rearrangement joins TRBV12-3 or TRBV12-4 to TRBJ2-5, with TRBD2 identical over 9 bases. The CDR3 extends over 16 amino acids. V was clipped by 6 bases and J by 4 bases; unmatched bases: 12. The CDR3 region is CASSRLGAGGLETQYF. As DNA, the CDR3 is TGTGCCAGCAGCCGATTGGGAGCGGGAGGACTAGAGACCCAGTACTTC.

This chain links TRBV30 with TRBJ1-2; 8 nucleotides align to TRBD1. The CDR3 sequence is 16 residues long. Germline CDR1 reads GTSNPN; CDR2 reads SVGIG (reference sequence). The V segment lost 2 bases and the J segment 4 bases; nucleotides outside the gene matches: 12. Here the CDR3 reads CAWSPAQTGVVYGYTF. The CDR3 region has the DNA TGTGCCTGGAGTCCAGCTCAGACAGGGGTCGTCTATGGCTACACCTTC.

The rearrangement uses TRBV27 and TRBJ2-3; D assignment may be TRBD1 or TRBD2 (5 bases each). Germline assignment: CDR1 MNHEY and CDR2 SMNVEV (reference sequence). With 7 bases removed from V and 6 bases from J, the gap between germline ends came to 17 bases. This CDR3 has 14 residues. Written as DNA, the CDR3 is TGTGCCAGCAAGAGGGTAGGACCAGGGGATACGCAGTATTTT. Residues: CASKRVGPGDTQYF.

This clonotype came up a few times. The chain has TRBV12-5 and TRBJ2-4; 9 positions agree with TRBD1. The last part of the DNA fits TRBJ2-7 better; the J call may be wrong. Per germline, CDR1 LGHNT and CDR2 FRNRAP. This CDR3 comprises 14 residues. CDR3 residues: CASGAGTGYDEQYF. In DNA, the CDR3 is TGTGCTAGTGGCGCCGGGACAGGGTACGACGAGCAGTACTTC.